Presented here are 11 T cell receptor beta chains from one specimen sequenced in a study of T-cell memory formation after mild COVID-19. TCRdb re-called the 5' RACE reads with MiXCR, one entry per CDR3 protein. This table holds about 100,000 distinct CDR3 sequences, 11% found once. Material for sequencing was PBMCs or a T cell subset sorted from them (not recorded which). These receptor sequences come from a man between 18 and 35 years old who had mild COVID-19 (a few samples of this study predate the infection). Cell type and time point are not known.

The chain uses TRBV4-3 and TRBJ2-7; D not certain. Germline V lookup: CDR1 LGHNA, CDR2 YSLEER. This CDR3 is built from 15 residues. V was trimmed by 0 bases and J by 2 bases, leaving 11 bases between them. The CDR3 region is CASSQDWSTTYEQYF. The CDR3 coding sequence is TGCGCCAGCAGCCAAGATTGGTCCACCACCTACGAGCAGTACTTC.

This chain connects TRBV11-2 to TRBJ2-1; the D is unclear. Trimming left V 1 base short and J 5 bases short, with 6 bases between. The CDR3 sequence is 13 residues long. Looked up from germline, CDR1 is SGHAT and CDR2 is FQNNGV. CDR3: CASSLGPDNEQFF. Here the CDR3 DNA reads TGTGCCAGCAGCTTAGGACCAGACAATGAGCAGTTCTTC.

In nucleotides, the CDR3 is TGTGCCAGCAGGGAAACCGGGACTACAAGCACAGATACGCAGTATTTT. Its translation is CASRETGTTSTDTQYF. This rearrangement joins TRBV12-3 or TRBV12-4 to TRBJ2-3, with 7 bases lining up with TRBD2. The V gene end was trimmed by 6 bases and the J gene end by 0 bases; junction bases not matched to a gene: 9. The CDR3 contains 16 residues.

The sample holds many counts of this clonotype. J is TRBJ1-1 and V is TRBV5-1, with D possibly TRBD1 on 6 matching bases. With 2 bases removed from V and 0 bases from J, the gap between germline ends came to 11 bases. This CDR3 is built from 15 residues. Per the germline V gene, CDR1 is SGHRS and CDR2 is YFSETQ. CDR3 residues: CASSFGRGLNTEAFF. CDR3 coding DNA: TGCGCCAGCAGCTTTGGCAGGGGTCTGAACACTGAAGCTTTCTTT.

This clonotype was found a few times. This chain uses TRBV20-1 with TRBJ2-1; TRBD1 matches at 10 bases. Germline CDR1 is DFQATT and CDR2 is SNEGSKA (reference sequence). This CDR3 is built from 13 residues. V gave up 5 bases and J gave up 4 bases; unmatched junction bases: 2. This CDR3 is CSAGTGDYNEQFF. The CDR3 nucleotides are TGCAGTGCTGGGACAGGGGATTACAATGAGCAGTTCTTC.

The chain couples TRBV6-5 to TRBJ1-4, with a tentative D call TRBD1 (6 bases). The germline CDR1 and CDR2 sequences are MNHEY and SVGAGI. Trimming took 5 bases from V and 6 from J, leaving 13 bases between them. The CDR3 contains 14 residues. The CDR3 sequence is CASSLQGGDEKLFF. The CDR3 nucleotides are TGTGCCAGCAGTCTACAGGGAGGAGATGAAAAACTGTTTTTT.

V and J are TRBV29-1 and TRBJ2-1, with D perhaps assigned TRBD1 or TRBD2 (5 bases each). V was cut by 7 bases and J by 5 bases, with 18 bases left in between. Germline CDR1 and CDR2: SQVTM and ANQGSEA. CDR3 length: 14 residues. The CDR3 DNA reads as TGCAGCGGTTATGGGACCCCGCAGGACAATGAGCAGTTCTTC. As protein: CSGYGTPQDNEQFF.

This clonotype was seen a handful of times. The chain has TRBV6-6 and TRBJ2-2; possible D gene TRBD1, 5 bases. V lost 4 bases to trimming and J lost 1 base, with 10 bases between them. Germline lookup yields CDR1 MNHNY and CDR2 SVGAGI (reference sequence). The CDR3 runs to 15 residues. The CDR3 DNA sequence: TGTGCCAGCAGTTCCCCCGACAGGAACACCGGGGAGCTGTTTTTT. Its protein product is CASSSPDRNTGELFF.

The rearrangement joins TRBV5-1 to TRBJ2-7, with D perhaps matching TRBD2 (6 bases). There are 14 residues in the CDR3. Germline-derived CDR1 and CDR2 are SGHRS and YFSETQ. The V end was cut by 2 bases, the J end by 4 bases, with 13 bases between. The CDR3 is CASSLGTLLYEQYF. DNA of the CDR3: TGCGCCAGCAGCTTAGGGACTTTGTTATACGAGCAGTACTTC.

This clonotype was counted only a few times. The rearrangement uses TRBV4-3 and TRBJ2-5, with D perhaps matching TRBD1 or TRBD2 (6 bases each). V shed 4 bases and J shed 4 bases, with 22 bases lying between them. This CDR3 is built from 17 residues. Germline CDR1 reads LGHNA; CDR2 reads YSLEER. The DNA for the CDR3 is TGCGCCAGCAGCCTCGAATTTGCCGGGGGCCCCCCAGAGACCCAGTACTTC. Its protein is CASSLEFAGGPPETQYF.

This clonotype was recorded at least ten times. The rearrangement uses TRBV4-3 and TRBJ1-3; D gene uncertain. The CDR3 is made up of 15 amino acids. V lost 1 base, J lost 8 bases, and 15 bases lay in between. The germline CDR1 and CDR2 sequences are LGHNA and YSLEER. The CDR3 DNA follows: TGCGCCAGCAGCCAAGGCGGTTGGAGGGTGGACACCATATATTTT. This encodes CASSQGGWRVDTIYF.